These 22 T cell receptor beta chains were all obtained from the same sample, sequenced in a study of cytomegalovirus exposure and HLA in healthy donors. Amplification used 60 Vbeta primers and 13 Jbeta primers. Method: immunoSEQ multiplex PCR; TCRdb's copy keeps in-frame clones and lacks some. The table has some 200,000 clones, around 74% seen once. What was sequenced was PBMCs. The receptors come from a female donor in good health and CMV-seronegative.

This chain links TRBV19 with TRBJ1-2; D is unresolved. Looked up from germline, CDR1 is LNHDA and CDR2 is SQIVND (reference sequence). V lost 5 bases, J lost 8 bases, and 12 bases lay in between. The CDR3 runs to 12 residues. DNA of the CDR3: TGTGCCAGTAGTTACAGTGGCCAGGGCTACACCTTC. As protein: CASSYSGQGYTF.

The chain carries TRBV10-3 and TRBJ1-2, with 7 bases lining up with TRBD1. The CDR3 contains 15 residues. V dropped 3 bases and J dropped 4; count of bases not matched to a gene: 8. The germline CDR1 and CDR2 sequences are ENHRY and SYGVKD. The CDR3 region has the DNA TGTGCCATCAGTGACCCTACAGGGGTTGGCTATGGCTACACCTTC. Its translation is CAISDPTGVGYGYTF.

Here the CDR3 reads CASSPRGEAFF. CDR3 in DNA: TGTGCCAGCAGCCCACGCGGGGAAGCTTTCTTT. V is TRBV14 and J is TRBJ1-1; D remains ambiguous. Germline V lookup: CDR1 SGHDN, CDR2 FVKESK. The CDR3 covers 11 residues. V was trimmed by 4 bases and J by 8 bases, leaving 8 bases between them.

The chain links TRBV7-3 to TRBJ1-1, with 8 bases that match TRBD1. The CDR3 extends over 16 amino acids. Germline lookup yields CDR1 SGHTA and CDR2 FQGTGA. Unmatched junction bases numbered 8, after V lost 1 base and J lost 4 bases. The CDR3 DNA sequence: TGTGCCAGCAGCTTAAAATCCACAGGGGGTTTCACTGAAGCTTTCTTT. Translation: CASSLKSTGGFTEAFF.

The rearrangement links TRBV10-3 to TRBJ1-2, with 7 bases aligning to TRBD1. The length of the CDR3 is 15 residues. CDR1 is ENHRY and CDR2 is SYGVKD in the germline V gene. Trimming took 4 bases from V and 4 from J; bases not matched to a gene: 9. As DNA, the CDR3 is TGTGCCATCAGTGCGGGACAGTCGAAGCTCTATGGCTACACCTTC. Translation: CAISAGQSKLYGYTF.

The rearrangement links TRBV5-4 to TRBJ1-1; TRBD1 aligns across 9 bases. Unmatched junction bases numbered 6, after V lost 0 bases and J lost 6 bases. This CDR3 is 15 amino acids long. The V gene's germline CDR1 is SGHNT and CDR2 YYREEE (reference sequence). CDR3 residues: CASSLAMGQGAEAFF. In nucleotides, the CDR3 is TGTGCCAGCAGCTTGGCCATGGGACAGGGCGCTGAAGCTTTCTTT.

V and J are TRBV7-9 and TRBJ1-1; no clear D gene. Deletions cut 1 base from V and 1 base from J, with 19 bases between. This CDR3 is 18 amino acids long. From germline, CDR1 is SEHNR and CDR2 FQNEAQ (reference sequence). The CDR3 DNA reads as TGTGCCAGCAGCTTAGAAGGAGTGTTGGTCTTCCCGAACACTGAAGCTTTCTTT. It codes for CASSLEGVLVFPNTEAFF.

The gene calls are TRBV6-6 and TRBJ2-1; D not resolved. Trimming took 0 bases from V and 9 from J, leaving 9 bases between them. The CDR3 extends over 13 amino acids. CDR1 is MNHNY and CDR2 is SVGAGI in the germline V gene (reference sequence). CDR3 loop: CASSYSGAFEQFF. CDR3 DNA: TGTGCCAGCAGTTACTCCGGAGCATTTGAGCAGTTCTTC.

The chain joins TRBV5-6 to TRBJ1-2; D may be TRBD1 (5 bases). Germline CDR1 SGHDT, CDR2 YYEEEE. Between the trimmed V and J ends, which lost 1 base and 4 bases, there was a span of 11 bases. The length of the CDR3 is 14 residues. CDR3 loop: CASSLLSGPYGYTF. CDR3 coding DNA: TGTGCCAGCAGCTTGTTATCAGGGCCCTATGGCTACACCTTC.

The chain recombines TRBV4-3 with TRBJ1-3; 11 bases are a match to TRBD1. The length of the CDR3 is 16 residues. Per the germline V gene, CDR1 is LGHNA and CDR2 is YSLEER. Trimming at V came to 6 bases and at J to 1 base, leaving 5 bases not matched to a gene. CDR3 bases: TGCGCCAGCAGTGCCGGACAGGGGGCATCTGGAAACACCATATATTTT. As protein: CASSAGQGASGNTIYF.

V and J are TRBV11-1 and TRBJ2-5, with 7 bases aligning to TRBD1. Germline lookup yields CDR1 SGHAT and CDR2 FQDESV (reference sequence). There are 15 residues in the CDR3. V was pared by 5 bases and J by 5 bases, with 11 bases of the junction left unmatched. CDR3 sequence (DNA): TGTGCCAGCAGCCGCCGGGACAGTGGACTCGAGACCCAGTACTTC. Its protein is CASSRRDSGLETQYF.

The genes are TRBV5-1 and TRBJ1-5; 7 bases fit TRBD1. Germline V gene data show CDR1 as SGHRS and CDR2 as YFSETQ. The CDR3 loop spans 15 amino acids. Trimming removed 0 bases from V and 6 bases from J; junction bases left unmatched: 6. The chain's CDR3 is CASSLAGTVGQPQHF. CDR3 sequence (DNA): TGCGCCAGCAGCTTGGCCGGGACAGTCGGTCAGCCCCAGCATTTT.

This clone is a singleton in its sample. The chain is built from TRBV10-3 and TRBJ1-6; D call uncertain. The germline V gene has CDR1 ENHRY and CDR2 SYGVKD. V lost 3 bases to trimming and J lost 6 bases, with 15 bases between them. This CDR3 has 16 amino acids. The CDR3 loop reads CAISEYLGGGNSPLHF. The CDR3 DNA follows: TGTGCCATCAGTGAATATCTGGGTGGAGGTAATTCACCCCTCCACTTT.

This clone was recorded only once. The chain joins TRBV9 to TRBJ2-5; TRBD2 might be the D (5 bases). V lost 3 bases and J lost 2, with 11 bases in between. The germline V gene encodes CDR1 SGDLS and CDR2 YYNGEE. There are 14 residues in the CDR3. CDR3 DNA sequence: TGTGCCAGCAGCGCCACTAGTTGGCAAGAGACCCAGTACTTC. Amino acid sequence: CASSATSWQETQYF.

The chain recombines TRBV19 with TRBJ2-6; weak D call: TRBD1 (5 bases). Germline CDR1 is LNHDA and CDR2 is SQIVND (reference sequence). Trimming removed 6 bases from V and 2 bases from J, with 5 bases in between. The CDR3 loop spans 13 amino acids. This CDR3 reads CASRGPGANVLTF. Written as DNA, the CDR3 is TGTGCCAGTAGGGGGCCTGGGGCCAACGTCCTGACTTTC.

This clone was detected a few times. The CDR3 protein is CASNRWLEAFF. The DNA for the CDR3 is TGTGCCAGCAACCGTTGGCTTGAAGCTTTCTTT. J is TRBJ1-1 and V is TRBV5-8; no definite D call. Per germline, CDR1 SGHTS and CDR2 YDEGEE. The CDR3 spans 11 residues. V was trimmed by 6 bases and J by 7 bases, leaving 10 bases between them.

The CDR3 DNA reads TGCGCCAGCAGCCAGGTCTCCAGGGGCCCAGATACGCAGTATTTT. Protein product: CASSQVSRGPDTQYF. V is TRBV4-1 and J is TRBJ2-3; TRBD1 is a possible D gene (6 bases). This CDR3 is built from 15 residues. Germline CDR1 reads MGHRA; CDR2 reads YSYEKL. Deletions cut 3 bases from V and 4 bases from J, with 14 bases between.

The chain combines TRBV10-2 with TRBJ2-3; 12 bases match TRBD2. V was pared by 5 bases and J by 4 bases, with 4 bases of the junction left unmatched. This CDR3 region has 15 residues. Germline V lookup: CDR1 WSHSY, CDR2 SAAADI. The CDR3 DNA is TGCGCCAGCAGTCTGACTAGCGGGGGTTCAGATACGCAGTATTTT. The encoded protein is CASSLTSGGSDTQYF.

The V gene is TRBV28, the J gene TRBJ2-1, with D perhaps TRBD2 (6 bases). The CDR3 spans 15 residues. CDR1 and CDR2 (germline): MDHEN, SYDVKM. Trimming stripped 6 bases from V and 4 bases from J, with 16 bases between. The CDR3 coding sequence is TGTGCCAGCAGGCTGGGCCTAGCGCCATACAATGAGCAGTTCTTC. Translation gives CASRLGLAPYNEQFF.

This clone was detected only a few times. The chain carries TRBV28 and TRBJ2-4, with 7 bases aligning to TRBD1. J gave up 5 bases and V 7 bases, and 8 bases lay outside the gene matches. This CDR3 is 14 amino acids long. Germline V CDR1 and CDR2: MDHEN, SYDVKM. CDR3 sequence reads: CASKAPGQQNIQYF. The CDR3 DNA reads TGTGCCAGCAAAGCTCCGGGACAGCAAAACATTCAGTACTTC.

This rearrangement joins TRBV29-1 to TRBJ2-1; 8 bases are a match to TRBD1. The V segment lost 7 bases and the J segment 7 bases; nucleotides outside the gene matches: 9. Germline loops: CDR1 SQVTM, CDR2 ANQGSEA. CDR3 size: 13 residues. CDR3 in DNA: TGCAGCGCCCTCGACAGGGGAAGGAATGAGCAGTTCTTC. Amino acid sequence: CSALDRGRNEQFF.

This clone has only one observation. The rearrangement joins TRBV7-3 to TRBJ1-1; 9 bases match TRBD1. Germline CDR1 reads SGHTA; CDR2 reads FQGTGA. This CDR3 has 15 amino acids. After removal of 3 bases from V and 1 base from J, the junction contained 3 bases not matched to a gene. The CDR3 sequence is CASSLTGGGNTEAFF. The CDR3, as DNA: TGTGCCAGCAGCTTGACAGGGGGTGGGAACACTGAAGCTTTCTTT.